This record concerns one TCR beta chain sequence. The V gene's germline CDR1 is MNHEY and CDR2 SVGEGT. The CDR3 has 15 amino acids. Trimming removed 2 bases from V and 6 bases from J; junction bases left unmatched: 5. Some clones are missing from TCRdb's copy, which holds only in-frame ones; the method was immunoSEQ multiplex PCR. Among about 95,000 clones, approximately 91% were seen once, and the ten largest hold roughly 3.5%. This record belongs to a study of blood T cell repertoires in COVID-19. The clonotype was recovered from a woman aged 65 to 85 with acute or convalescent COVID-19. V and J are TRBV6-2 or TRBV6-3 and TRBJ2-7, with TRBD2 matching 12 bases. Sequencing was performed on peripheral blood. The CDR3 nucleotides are TGTGCCAGCAGTTACCGACTAGCGGGGGCGTTCGAGCAGTACTTC. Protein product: CASSYRLAGAFEQYF.